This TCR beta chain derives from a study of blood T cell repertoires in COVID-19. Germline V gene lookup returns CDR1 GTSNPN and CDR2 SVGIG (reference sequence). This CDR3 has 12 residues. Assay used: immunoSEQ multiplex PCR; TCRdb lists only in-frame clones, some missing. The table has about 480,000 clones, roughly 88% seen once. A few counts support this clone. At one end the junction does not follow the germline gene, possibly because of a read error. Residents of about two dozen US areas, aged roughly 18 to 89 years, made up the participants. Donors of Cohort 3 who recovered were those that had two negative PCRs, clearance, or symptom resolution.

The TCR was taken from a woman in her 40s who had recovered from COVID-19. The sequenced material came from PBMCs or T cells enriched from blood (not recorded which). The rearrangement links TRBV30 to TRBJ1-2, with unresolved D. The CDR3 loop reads CAWSLHLHTTDF. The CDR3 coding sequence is TGTGCCTGGAGTCTCCACTTACACACTACCGACTTC.